This T cell receptor (beta chain) was sequenced in a study of CD39 and CD103 CD8 tumor-infiltrating T cells. Points from the study as a whole: DP CD8 TILs seemed more oligoclonal than DN, SP and blood memory CD8.

TCRdb's table, derived via immunoSEQ multiplex PCR, lists solely in-frame clones and lacks some. The repertoire has about 3,400 clones, roughly 69% of them found once; the top ten carry 25%. This clone was picked up a small number of times. Its specificity is not known. The CDR3 is 15 amino acids. Germline loops: CDR1 MNHEY, CDR2 SVGAGI. Trimming took 2 bases from V and 2 from J, leaving 9 bases between them. Material for sequencing was CD39- CD103- CD8+ T cells sorted from the tumor. Subset: CD103-CD39- double-negative CD45RA- CD8 T cells. V and J are TRBV6-5 and TRBJ2-2, with D perhaps matching TRBD1 or TRBD2 (5 bases each). The sequence derives from a human donor with head and neck squamous cell carcinoma. In DNA, the CDR3 is TGTGCCAGCAGTTACCGGGGCGTAAACACCGGGGAGCTGTTTTTT. Its translation is CASSYRGVNTGELFF.